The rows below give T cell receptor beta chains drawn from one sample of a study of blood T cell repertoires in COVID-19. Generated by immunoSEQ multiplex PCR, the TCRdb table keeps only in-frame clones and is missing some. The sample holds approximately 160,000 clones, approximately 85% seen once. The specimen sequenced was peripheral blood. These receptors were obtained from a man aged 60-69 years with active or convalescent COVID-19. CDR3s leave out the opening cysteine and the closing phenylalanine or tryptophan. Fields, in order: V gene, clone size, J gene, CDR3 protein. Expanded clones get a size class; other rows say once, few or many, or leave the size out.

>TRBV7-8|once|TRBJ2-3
ASSWESGVKQY
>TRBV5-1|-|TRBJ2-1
ASSRGTSGYNEQF
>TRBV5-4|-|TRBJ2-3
ASSSSANTDTQY
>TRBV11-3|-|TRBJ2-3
ASSAPGQGTDTQY
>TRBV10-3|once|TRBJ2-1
AISGQGYNEQF
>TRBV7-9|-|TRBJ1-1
ASSLARWRPVENTEAF
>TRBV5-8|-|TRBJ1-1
ASSLGGLTFAF
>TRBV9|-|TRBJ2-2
ASSVGGGGSGELF
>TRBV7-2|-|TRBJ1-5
ASTTGSGNQPQH
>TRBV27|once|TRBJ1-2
ASSLSGGGGYT
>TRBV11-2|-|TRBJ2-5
ASSQQGLRETQY
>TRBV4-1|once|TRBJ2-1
ASSQALFNEQF
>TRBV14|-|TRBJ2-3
ASSRTGGGLAGQGPKY
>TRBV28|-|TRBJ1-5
ASLGQLVTQH